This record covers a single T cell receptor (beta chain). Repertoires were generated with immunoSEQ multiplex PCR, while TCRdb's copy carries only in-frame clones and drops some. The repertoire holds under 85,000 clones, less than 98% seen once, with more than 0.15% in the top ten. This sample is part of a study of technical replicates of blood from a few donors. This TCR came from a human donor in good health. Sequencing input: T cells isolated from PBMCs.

This chain's CDR3 is CASSKGEGLPKAQYF. CDR3 in DNA: TGTGCCAGCAGTAAAGGGGAGGGACTACCCAAGGCGCAGTATTTT. The V call is TRBV27, the J call TRBJ2-3; 7 bases are shared with TRBD2. Per the germline V gene, CDR1 is MNHEY and CDR2 is SMNVEV (reference sequence). V shed 5 bases, J shed 10 bases, and the junction held 15 bases outside the gene matches. The CDR3 consists of 15 residues.